A selection of T cell receptor beta chains follows, all from one sample in a study of blood T cells in healthy people across ages. TCRdb passed the 5' RACE reads through MiXCR, listing each CDR3 protein once. Among approximately 800,000 distinct CDR3 sequences listed, 46% were seen once. Sequenced input: blood. Every receptor here comes from an elderly man in good health. The CDR3 runs from the conserved cysteine through the conserved F or W. Fields, in order: CDR3 length, clone size, V gene, D gene, J gene, CDR3 DNA, CDR3 protein. A D gene is named only where the DNA matches it firmly. The size of a clone is reported for some rows only, either as once, few or many, or as a class for expanded clones.

cdr3_length: 16; clone_size: .; v_call: TRBV6-5; d_call: .; j_call: TRBJ2-3; cdr3_nt: TGTGCCAGCACTCGAGGCACAGCCAGCGGGACAGATACGCAGTATTTT; cdr3_aa: CASTRGTASGTDTQYF
cdr3_length: 14; clone_size: .; v_call: TRBV6-5; d_call: .; j_call: TRBJ2-1; cdr3_nt: TGTGCCAGCAGTTACCGGGACGGCTACAATGAGCAGTTCTTC; cdr3_aa: CASSYRDGYNEQFF
cdr3_length: 12; clone_size: .; v_call: TRBV29-1; d_call: TRBD1; j_call: TRBJ2-7; cdr3_nt: TGCAGCGCCTGGGACAGATCCTACGAGCAGTACTTC; cdr3_aa: CSAWDRSYEQYF
cdr3_length: 15; clone_size: few; v_call: TRBV10-1; d_call: TRBD1; j_call: TRBJ1-1; cdr3_nt: TGCGCCAGCAGTGAGTCCACAGGGGTGAACACTGAAGCTTTCTTT; cdr3_aa: CASSESTGVNTEAFF
cdr3_length: 15; clone_size: .; v_call: TRBV6-2/TRBV6-3; d_call: TRBD2; j_call: TRBJ2-3; cdr3_nt: TGTGCCAGCAAAAAGGTAGCGGGAGTGCCAGATACGCAGTATTTT; cdr3_aa: CASKKVAGVPDTQYF
cdr3_length: 15; clone_size: .; v_call: TRBV5-6; d_call: TRBD2; j_call: TRBJ2-5; cdr3_nt: TGTGCCAGCAGCTTGCCTAGCGGGGGCGAAGAGACCCAGTACTTC; cdr3_aa: CASSLPSGGEETQYF
cdr3_length: 14; clone_size: .; v_call: TRBV6-2/TRBV6-3; d_call: TRBD2; j_call: TRBJ2-7; cdr3_nt: TGTGCCAGCGGTAGGCGGGAGGGCCGGAATGAGCAGTACTTC; cdr3_aa: CASGRREGRNEQYF
cdr3_length: 16; clone_size: .; v_call: TRBV27; d_call: TRBD1; j_call: TRBJ2-5; cdr3_nt: TGTGCCAGCAGTTTCCTGGGACAGGGCAAATACAATGAGCAGTACTTC; cdr3_aa: CASSFLGQGKYNEQYF
cdr3_length: 16; clone_size: .; v_call: TRBV20-1; d_call: TRBD2; j_call: TRBJ2-3; cdr3_nt: TGCAGTGCTAGATCGGGTAGCGGGACTAGCACAGATACGCAGTATTTT; cdr3_aa: CSARSGSGTSTDTQYF
cdr3_length: 15; clone_size: .; v_call: TRBV11-2; d_call: TRBD2; j_call: TRBJ2-2; cdr3_nt: TGTGCCAGCAGCCCCTCCGGGACTAGATTTGGGGAGCTGTTTTTT; cdr3_aa: CASSPSGTRFGELFF
cdr3_length: 16; clone_size: .; v_call: TRBV7-2; d_call: .; j_call: TRBJ2-1; cdr3_nt: TGTGCCAGCAGCCGCGATGGACGGCCCTCCTACAATGAGCAGTTCTTC; cdr3_aa: CASSRDGRPSYNEQFF
cdr3_length: 15; clone_size: few; v_call: TRBV6-1; d_call: TRBD2; j_call: TRBJ2-1; cdr3_nt: TGTGCCAGCAGTGAAGGACTAGCCTTATACAATGAGCAGTTCTTC; cdr3_aa: CASSEGLALYNEQFF
cdr3_length: 12; clone_size: .; v_call: TRBV2; d_call: .; j_call: TRBJ1-1; cdr3_nt: TGTGCCAGCCGGGGGGCCAACACTGAAGCTTTCTTT; cdr3_aa: CASRGANTEAFF
cdr3_length: 17; clone_size: .; v_call: TRBV25-1; d_call: .; j_call: TRBJ2-6; cdr3_nt: TGTGCCAGCAGTGGGTTCGACCGGGAATCTGGGGCCAACGTCCTGACTTTC; cdr3_aa: CASSGFDRESGANVLTF
cdr3_length: 14; clone_size: .; v_call: TRBV7-9; d_call: .; j_call: TRBJ1-1; cdr3_nt: TGTGCCAGCAGCCGCCCGGGCATGAACACTGAAGCTTTCTTT; cdr3_aa: CASSRPGMNTEAFF
cdr3_length: 16; clone_size: .; v_call: TRBV3-1; d_call: TRBD2; j_call: TRBJ2-2; cdr3_nt: TGTGCCAGCAGCCAAGGATCCCTAGCGGCCACCGGGGAGCTGTTTTTT; cdr3_aa: CASSQGSLAATGELFF
cdr3_length: 14; clone_size: .; v_call: TRBV9; d_call: .; j_call: TRBJ2-7; cdr3_nt: TGTGCCAGCGACCCAGGGGACTCCTACAATGAGCAGTACTTC; cdr3_aa: CASDPGDSYNEQYF
cdr3_length: 15; clone_size: .; v_call: TRBV24-1; d_call: TRBD1; j_call: TRBJ2-3; cdr3_nt: TGTGCCACCAGTGACCAGGGGGCCGACACAGATACGCAGTATTTC; cdr3_aa: CATSDQGADTDTQYF
cdr3_length: 13; clone_size: .; v_call: TRBV6-1; d_call: .; j_call: TRBJ2-3; cdr3_nt: TGTGCCAGCAGGGAATATTCCACAGATACGCAGTATTTT; cdr3_aa: CASREYSTDTQYF
cdr3_length: 17; clone_size: .; v_call: TRBV2; d_call: .; j_call: TRBJ2-1; cdr3_nt: TGTGCCAGCAGTGATATGGGGGAGTCTTTTATTTACAATGAGCAGTTCTTC; cdr3_aa: CASSDMGESFIYNEQFF
cdr3_length: 13; clone_size: .; v_call: TRBV4-1; d_call: .; j_call: TRBJ2-1; cdr3_nt: TGCGCCAGCAGCTTCTCAGAAGGAAGTGAGCAGTTCTTC; cdr3_aa: CASSFSEGSEQFF
cdr3_length: 12; clone_size: .; v_call: TRBV20-1; d_call: .; j_call: TRBJ2-3; cdr3_nt: TGCAGTGCCGTGGGGGGGCACTATACGCAGTATTTT; cdr3_aa: CSAVGGHYTQYF
cdr3_length: 14; clone_size: few; v_call: TRBV5-1; d_call: TRBD2; j_call: TRBJ2-1; cdr3_nt: TGCGCCAGCAGCATTAGCGGGAGGAGAGGTGAGCAGTTCTTC; cdr3_aa: CASSISGRRGEQFF
cdr3_length: 15; clone_size: few; v_call: TRBV20-1; d_call: .; j_call: TRBJ1-5; cdr3_nt: TGCAGTGCTAGAGATGCGGGGACGACTAATCAGCCCCAGCATTTT; cdr3_aa: CSARDAGTTNQPQHF
cdr3_length: 17; clone_size: few; v_call: TRBV20-1; d_call: .; j_call: TRBJ1-6; cdr3_nt: TGCAGTGCTAGACACAGGCTCCCACTCTCCTATAATTCACCCCTCCACTTT; cdr3_aa: CSARHRLPLSYNSPLHF